Listed below are T cell receptor beta chains from one sample, sequenced in a study of shared clonotypes between healthy human individuals. Data came from immunoSEQ multiplex PCR; TCRdb stores just in-frame clones and leaves some out. The sample shows millions of clones, more than 90% of them seen only once. Sample: naive CD4+ T cells sorted from blood. The source is a man between 18 and 29 years old in good health. CDR3s include the opening cysteine and the closing phenylalanine or tryptophan. A D gene is named only where the DNA matches it firmly. Part of the rows lack a size; the others show once, few, many or a class for expanded clones.

D gene,J gene,V gene,clone size,CDR3 DNA,CDR3 protein
-,TRBJ2-2,TRBV11-2,few,TGTGCCAGCAGCTGGGCAGGGGCAGGCACCGGGGAGCTGTTTTTT,CASSWAGAGTGELFF
TRBD2,TRBJ2-5,TRBV5-1,-,TGCGCCAGCAGCTTGGGGAGCGGGGGCTCTGAGACCCAGTACTTC,CASSLGSGGSETQYF
-,TRBJ1-2,TRBV28,-,TGTGCCAGCAGTATTACCTCGGCGGGGGGAGGCTACACCTTC,CASSITSAGGGYTF
-,TRBJ2-7,TRBV6-1,-,TGTGCCAGCAGTGAATATCTGATCTCCGAGCAGTACTTC,CASSEYLISEQYF
TRBD1,TRBJ2-6,TRBV2,-,TGTGCCAGCAGTTATGGGACAGGGGCTACTGGGGCCAACGTCCTGACTTTC,CASSYGTGATGANVLTF
TRBD1,TRBJ1-1,TRBV29-1,few,TGCAGCGTTGGGGCAGGGGGGAAAGCTTTCTTT,CSVGAGGKAFF
-,TRBJ2-7,TRBV29-1,-,TGCAGCGTTGTTGACGGTACCTACGAGCAGTACTTC,CSVVDGTYEQYF
-,TRBJ1-3,TRBV19,-,TGTGCCAATTTGGATACCATATATTTT,CANLDTIYF
TRBD1,TRBJ2-1,TRBV4-1,-,TGCGCCAGCAGGCACCCGACAGGGACGAATGAGCAGTTCTTC,CASRHPTGTNEQFF
-,TRBJ2-3,TRBV5-1,-,TGCGCCAGCAGCCCGAGGGACACAGATACGCAGTATTTT,CASSPRDTDTQYF
-,TRBJ2-7,TRBV10-3,-,TGTGCCATCAGTGAGGCTGGCCCACCGGGCAACTACGAGCAGTACTTC,CAISEAGPPGNYEQYF
-,TRBJ2-3,TRBV9,-,TGTGCCAGCAGCGTCCGGGACACAGATACGCAGTATTTT,CASSVRDTDTQYF
-,TRBJ2-3,TRBV15,-,TGTGCCACCAGCAGAGGGACCCTAGCTCAAGATACGCAGTATTTT,CATSRGTLAQDTQYF
-,TRBJ2-7,TRBV2,once,TGTGCCAGCAGTGAACAGGGCTCCTACGAGCAGTACTTC,CASSEQGSYEQYF
-,TRBJ1-1,TRBV9,-,TGTGCCAGCAGCGGATGGGGTGGGGTGAACACTGAAGCTTTCTTT,CASSGWGGVNTEAFF
TRBD2,TRBJ2-3,TRBV5-1,-,TGCGCCAGCACGGCTAGCGGGGTAGATACGCAGTATTTT,CASTASGVDTQYF
TRBD2,TRBJ2-3,TRBV7-3,once,TGTGCCAGCAGCCCCGGACTAGCCCCAGATACGCAGTATTTT,CASSPGLAPDTQYF
TRBD2,TRBJ2-1,TRBV5-1,-,TGCGCCAGCAGCCCACCCCAACTAGCGGATGAGCAGTTCTTC,CASSPPQLADEQFF
TRBD2,TRBJ2-3,TRBV2,-,TGTGCCAGCACCACGGGGGCGGGGGGGCCGAATACGCAGTATTTT,CASTTGAGGPNTQYF
-,TRBJ2-6,TRBV9,-,TGTGCCAGCAGCCCAGGGGCCGGCGCTGGGGCCAACGTCCTGACTTTC,CASSPGAGAGANVLTF
-,TRBJ1-1,TRBV6-1,-,TGTGCCAGCTGCCGGGGTCCGGACACTGAAGCTTTCTTT,CASCRGPDTEAFF
-,TRBJ2-6,TRBV11-2,-,TGTGCCAGCAGCCAACCGGCCAACGTCCTGACTTTC,CASSQPANVLTF
-,TRBJ1-4,TRBV30,-,TGTGCCTGGAAACAACAGGGTGATGAAAAACTGTTTTTT,CAWKQQGDEKLFF
-,TRBJ1-2,TRBV5-1,-,TGCGCCAGCAGCTTGGGGCGGGGCGACTATGGCTACACCTTC,CASSLGRGDYGYTF
-,TRBJ2-7,TRBV19,-,TGTGCCAGTAGGGGAAAACCCCTCTACGAGCAGTACTTC,CASRGKPLYEQYF
TRBD1,TRBJ2-7,TRBV4-1,-,TGCGCCAGCAGCCAATGGACAGGAGACACCCACGAGCAGTACTTC,CASSQWTGDTHEQYF
-,TRBJ2-5,TRBV28,-,TGTGCCAGCAGCCCCGCCTTCTCCCTGGAGACCCAGTACTTC,CASSPAFSLETQYF
-,TRBJ1-1,TRBV6-5,-,TGTGCCAGCCGTGGGTTGAACACTGAAGCTTTCTTT,CASRGLNTEAFF
-,TRBJ1-2,TRBV6-6,-,TGTGCCAGCAGTTACGGGTCCGACAGTCCTGGCTACACCTTC,CASSYGSDSPGYTF
-,TRBJ1-1,TRBV2,-,TGTGCCAGCAGTGACCCGCCAGTCAAGGGCGAAGCTTTCTTT,CASSDPPVKGEAFF
-,TRBJ2-1,TRBV11-3,-,TGTGCCAGCAGCTTAGGATTGCAGAGCGGAGGTCGGCTGTTCTTC,CASSLGLQSGGRLFF
-,TRBJ1-1,TRBV6-5,-,TGTGCCAGCAGTCGAAGGGACGGCGGAGCTTTCTTT,CASSRRDGGAFF
TRBD1,TRBJ1-2,TRBV6-5,-,TGTGCCAGCAGCGGACAGGGGCAAGGCTACACCTTC,CASSGQGQGYTF
TRBD2,TRBJ2-5,TRBV7-7,-,TGTGCTAGCAGCTTGGGACTAGCGGGGGCTCAAGAGACCCAGTACTTC,CASSLGLAGAQETQYF
TRBD2,TRBJ2-7,TRBV7-8,-,TGTGCCAGCAGCCCTCGGACTAGCGGGACTACCGACTCCTACGAGCAGTACTTC,CASSPRTSGTTDSYEQYF
-,TRBJ2-3,TRBV7-9,-,TGTGCCAGCAGTCTTCTCATCACAGATACGCAGTATTTT,CASSLLITDTQYF
-,TRBJ1-4,TRBV4-1,-,TGCGCCAGCAGCCAAGGAACAGGCGTCGTTGGTTGGTTTTTT,CASSQGTGVVGWFF
-,TRBJ2-3,TRBV27,-,TGTGCCAGCATCCTAACGGGGACACATACAGATACGCAGTATTTT,CASILTGTHTDTQYF
-,TRBJ2-1,TRBV9,-,TGTGCCAGCAGCGTAGAGTTAGCAAGGTTTGGTGAGCAGTTCTTC,CASSVELARFGEQFF
-,TRBJ2-7,TRBV7-2,-,TGTGCCAGCAGCTCCCCTCGGGACCGTAACTCCTACGAGCAGTACTTC,CASSSPRDRNSYEQYF
-,TRBJ1-3,TRBV9,-,TGTGCCAGCAGCGTAGCCCCGGGACCGCCGAACACCATATATTTT,CASSVAPGPPNTIYF
-,TRBJ2-7,TRBV20-1,-,TGCAGTGCCCGAGACTCCTACGAGCAGTACTTC,CSARDSYEQYF
-,TRBJ2-3,TRBV7-2,-,TGTGCCAGCAGCTTTCCGGGTACATTGAGCACAGATACGCAGTATTTT,CASSFPGTLSTDTQYF
-,TRBJ1-5,TRBV6-5,few,TGTGCCAGCAGTTACTCCAGGGATAGCAATCAGCCCCAGCATTTT,CASSYSRDSNQPQHF
-,TRBJ2-2,TRBV14,-,TGTGCCAGCAGCCAGGGGGGCCTCACCGGGGAGCTGTTTTTT,CASSQGGLTGELFF
TRBD2,TRBJ2-5,TRBV5-4,-,TGTGCCAGCAGCTTGAAGCTAGCGGGAGACGAGACCCAGTACTTC,CASSLKLAGDETQYF
-,TRBJ2-5,TRBV6-1,-,TGTGCCAGCAGTGAAATGACTAGAAGGGCCCAGTACTTC,CASSEMTRRAQYF
-,TRBJ2-4,TRBV29-1,-,TGCAGCGCGGAGGACGGACCCAAAAACATTCAGTACTTC,CSAEDGPKNIQYF
TRBD1,TRBJ1-1,TRBV10-3,once,TGTGCCATCAGGGTGGGACAGGGAAGGAACACTGAAGCTTTCTTT,CAIRVGQGRNTEAFF
-,TRBJ2-2,TRBV18,-,TGTGCCAGCTCACCACCGTCGGGGGAGGCGGGCACCGGGGAGCTGTTTTTT,CASSPPSGEAGTGELFF
-,TRBJ1-1,TRBV7-9,-,TGTGCCAGCAGTAAGCCCGGGAACACTGAAGCTTTCTTT,CASSKPGNTEAFF
-,TRBJ1-3,TRBV18,-,TGTGCCAGCTCACCGAGGGACACCTCCTCCTCTGGAAACACCATATATTTT,CASSPRDTSSSGNTIYF
-,TRBJ1-2,TRBV6-1,-,TGTGCCAGCAGTGAACATGGCAGATACTATGGCTACACCTTC,CASSEHGRYYGYTF
-,TRBJ1-2,TRBV5-1,-,TGCGCCAGCAGCTTGGAGGGGACCGGGACTATTAACTTC,CASSLEGTGTINF